One and the same sample provided the 4 T cell receptor beta chains below, sequenced in a study of CD8 T cells in ankylosing spondylitis. Whole-study findings and limits: What seemed typical of ankylosing spondylitis blood was a TCR beta motif built from fewer than ten highly homologous variants.

No antigen is known for these receptors. TCRdb reprocessed the 5' RACE reads with MiXCR, giving one entry per CDR3 protein. The sample shows roughly 300,000 distinct CDR3 sequences, around 7.6% of them seen only once. The sequenced sample consisted of blood, either unsorted or a sorted T cell fraction (not recorded which). Receptors originate from a male donor with ankylosing spondylitis.

This clonotype was detected a few times. The chain has TRBV14 and TRBJ1-3, with D tentatively TRBD1 (6 bases). The CDR3 has 15 amino acids. Germline CDR1 is SGHDN and CDR2 is FVKESK. V dropped 2 bases and J dropped 11 bases, with 19 bases sitting between them. The CDR3, as DNA: TGTGCCAGCAGCCAAAGGGACATCATTCGAGGGCCCATATATTTT. Residues: CASSQRDIIRGPIYF.

This clonotype came up many times. The V call is TRBV12-3 or TRBV12-4, the J call TRBJ1-5; D not certain. The CDR3 covers 14 residues. V gave up 1 base and J gave up 7 bases, with 11 bases separating them. CDR3 sequence reads: CASSLEGRRQPQHF. The CDR3 DNA is TGTGCCAGCAGTTTAGAGGGCCGCCGGCAGCCCCAGCATTTT.

The rearrangement links TRBV4-2 to TRBJ2-7, with D possibly being TRBD2 (5 bases). V was shortened by 3 bases and J by 6 bases, with 9 bases between the two germline ends. CDR3 length: 12 amino acids. Germline V lookup: CDR1 LGHNA, CDR2 YNFKEQ. This CDR3 is CASSQTTSEQYF. As DNA, the CDR3 is TGTGCCAGCAGCCAGACTACCTCCGAGCAGTACTTC.

This clonotype has a handful of counts. The CDR3 region is CASSLAGDTPDTQYF. The CDR3 DNA is TGTGCCAGCAGCCTAGCGGGAGACACCCCAGATACGCAGTATTTT. This chain uses TRBV12-3 or TRBV12-4 with TRBJ2-3; 10 positions match TRBD2. The CDR3 is 15 residues long. With 6 bases clipped from V and 4 bases from J, the junction kept 7 bases outside the gene matches.